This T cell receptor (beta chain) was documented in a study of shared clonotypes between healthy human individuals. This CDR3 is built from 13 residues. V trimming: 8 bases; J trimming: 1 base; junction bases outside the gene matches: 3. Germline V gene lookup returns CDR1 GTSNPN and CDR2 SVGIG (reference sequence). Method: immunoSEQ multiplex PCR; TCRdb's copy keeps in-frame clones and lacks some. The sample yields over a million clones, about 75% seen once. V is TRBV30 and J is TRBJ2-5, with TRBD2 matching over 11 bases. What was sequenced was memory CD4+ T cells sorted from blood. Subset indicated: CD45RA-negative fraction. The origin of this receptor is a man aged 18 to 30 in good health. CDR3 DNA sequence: TGTGCCGGTAGCGGGGGGGTCCAAGAGACCCAGTACTTC. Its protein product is CAGSGGVQETQYF.